The sequence of this T cell receptor beta chain was determined in a study of graft-versus-host responses after intestinal transplantation. Study as a whole: Recipients uniformly received anti-thymocyte globulin induction, followed by tacrolimus and steroids for two to four years.

Profiling relied on immunoSEQ multiplex PCR, and the TCRdb table lists in-frame clones only, not all of them. The sample has approximately 21,000 clones, 35% to 50% seen once; the top ten hold 1.3% to 1.5%. The CDR3 runs 14 residues. V lost 11 bases and J 2 bases, leaving 16 bases between the germline ends. Germline CDR1 is SEHNR and CDR2 is FQNEAQ (reference sequence). Overall study findings and caveats: Graft-versus-host to host-versus-graft clonal ratios in allografts were high in patients with graft-donor T cell macrochimerism.

Responders that carried the CFSE label, roughly 200,000 of them, were plated with roughly 200,000 irradiated, violet-dye-labeled stimulator cells. Researchers sorted proliferating CFSE-low CD3+CD4+ and CD3+CD8+ responders once the reaction had finished. The clonotype originates from a human patient who was an organ donor for intestinal transplantation. This rearrangement joins TRBV7-9 to TRBJ2-1; perhaps TRBD1 as D (6 bases). Sequences were derived from alloreactive CD8+ T cells from a mixed lymphocyte reaction culture, sampled before transplantation. Subset defined: CFSE-low proliferating T cells sorted from approximately 6-day pre-transplant mixed lymphocyte reaction (GvH or HvG direction). The CDR3 here is CAGYKQGTYNEQFF. The CDR3 DNA follows: TGTGCCGGATACAAACAGGGTACCTACAATGAGCAGTTCTTC.